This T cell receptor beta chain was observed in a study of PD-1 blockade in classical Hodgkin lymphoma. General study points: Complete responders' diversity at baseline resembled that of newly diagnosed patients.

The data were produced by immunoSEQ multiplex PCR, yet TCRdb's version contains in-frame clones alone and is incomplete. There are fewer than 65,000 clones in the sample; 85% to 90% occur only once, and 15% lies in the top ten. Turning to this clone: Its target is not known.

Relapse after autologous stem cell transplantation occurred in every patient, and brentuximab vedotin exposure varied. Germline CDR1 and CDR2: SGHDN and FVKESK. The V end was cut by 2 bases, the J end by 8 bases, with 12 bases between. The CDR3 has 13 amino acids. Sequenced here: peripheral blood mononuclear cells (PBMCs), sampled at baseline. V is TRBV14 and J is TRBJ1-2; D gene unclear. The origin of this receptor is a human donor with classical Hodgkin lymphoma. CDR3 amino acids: CASSQNHKAGYTF. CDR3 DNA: TGTGCCAGCAGCCAAAACCACAAAGCGGGCTACACCTTC.